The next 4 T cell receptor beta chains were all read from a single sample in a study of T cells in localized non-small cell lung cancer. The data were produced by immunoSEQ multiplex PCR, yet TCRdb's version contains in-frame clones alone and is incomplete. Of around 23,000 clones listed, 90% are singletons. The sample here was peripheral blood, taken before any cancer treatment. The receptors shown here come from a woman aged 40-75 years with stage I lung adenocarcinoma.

In DNA form, the CDR3 reads TGCGCCAGCAGCCAAGATTATCTCTTTTTGCAGGGGGCGCGAGGGGGCTCCTATGGCTACACCTTC. This encodes CASSQDYLFLQGARGGSYGYTF. The chain carries TRBV4-3 and TRBJ1-2; 8 bases are shared with TRBD1. Germline-derived CDR1 and CDR2 are LGHNA and YSLEER. This CDR3 spans 22 amino acids. The V segment lost 0 bases and the J segment 4 bases; nucleotides outside the gene matches: 25.

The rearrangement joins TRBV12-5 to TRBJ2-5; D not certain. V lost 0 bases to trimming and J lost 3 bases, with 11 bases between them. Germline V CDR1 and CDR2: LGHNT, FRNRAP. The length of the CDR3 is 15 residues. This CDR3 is CASGLVLWRKETQYF. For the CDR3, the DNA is TGTGCTAGTGGTTTGGTACTTTGGAGAAAAGAGACCCAGTACTTC.

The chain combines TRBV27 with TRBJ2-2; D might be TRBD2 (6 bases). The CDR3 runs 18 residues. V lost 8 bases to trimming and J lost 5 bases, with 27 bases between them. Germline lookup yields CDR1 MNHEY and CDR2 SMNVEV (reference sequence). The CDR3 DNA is TGTGCCAGCCGCCAGCCGGGGGAGGTATCCTTGGGGACCGGGGAGCTGTTTTTT. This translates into CASRQPGEVSLGTGELFF.

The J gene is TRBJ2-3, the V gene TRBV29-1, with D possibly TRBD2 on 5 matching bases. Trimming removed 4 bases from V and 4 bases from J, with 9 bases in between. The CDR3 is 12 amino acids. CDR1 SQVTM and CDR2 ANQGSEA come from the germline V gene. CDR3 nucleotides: TGCAGCGTTGCTCGGGGATCAGATACGCAGTATTTT. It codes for CSVARGSDTQYF.